Listed below are T cell receptor beta chains from one sample, sequenced in a study of cytomegalovirus exposure and HLA in healthy donors. This table comes from immunoSEQ multiplex PCR, and its TCRdb copy is limited to in-frame clones, with some not included. The table includes approximately 140,000 clones, around 81% detected once. Specimen: PBMCs. Source of these receptors: a man between 18 and 29 years old in good health and CMV-seronegative. The CDR3 runs from the conserved cysteine through the conserved F or W. The order of the fields is clone size, J gene, V gene, D gene, CDR3 DNA, CDR3 protein. D genes are given only for firm matches. Rows give clone size only sometimes, using once, few, many, or a class for an expanded clone.

>NA|TRBJ2-5|TRBV27|TRBD2
TGTGCCAGCAGTTCACCCACTAGCGGGGGTGGAGAGACCCAGTACTTC
CASSSPTSGGGETQYF
>NA|TRBJ1-2|TRBV27|NA
TGTGCCAGCAGTTTTAACCCCTCCCGGGACTATGGCTACACCTTC
CASSFNPSRDYGYTF
>NA|TRBJ1-2|TRBV11-1|TRBD1
TGTGCCAGCAGTTCAGACAGGGTCCACACCTTC
CASSSDRVHTF
>NA|TRBJ1-1|TRBV6-5|TRBD1
TGTGCCAGCAGTGTTCAGGGGGGCACTGAAGCTTTCTTT
CASSVQGGTEAFF
>NA|TRBJ2-1|TRBV28|TRBD1
TGTGCCAGCAGTTTATTCTCCAGGGGGCGAAAATACAATGAGCAGTTCTTC
CASSLFSRGRKYNEQFF
>NA|TRBJ2-7|TRBV21-1|NA
TGTGCCAGCAGCAAAGCGCGGCACAAAGCCTACGAGCAGTACTTC
CASSKARHKAYEQYF
>NA|TRBJ1-5|TRBV6-1|NA
TGTGCCAGCAGTATTGGACAGTACCAGCCCCAGCATTTT
CASSIGQYQPQHF
>NA|TRBJ1-1|TRBV10-3|TRBD1
TGTGCCATCAGCTCGGACAGGGGCCATTCTCCCCTTAGCGGCACTGAAGCTTTCTTT
CAISSDRGHSPLSGTEAFF
>once|TRBJ2-7|TRBV30|NA
TGTGCCTGGAGGGCCACAAACAGTTACGAGCAGTACTTC
CAWRATNSYEQYF
>NA|TRBJ1-4|TRBV18|NA
TGTGCCAGCTCACCATCAGGGGCCCATGAAAAACTGTTTTTT
CASSPSGAHEKLFF
>few|TRBJ1-1|TRBV7-8|NA
TGTGCCAGCAGCTTAGGGGAGGGCACTGAAGCTTTCTTT
CASSLGEGTEAFF
>few|TRBJ2-7|TRBV7-9|TRBD1
TGTGCCAGCAGCTCACTCTCGACAGGGCGAGAGCAGTACTTC
CASSSLSTGREQYF